This T cell receptor beta chain was captured by sequencing in a study of blood T cell dynamics during melanoma immunotherapy. At the level of the study: Patients with metastatic melanoma got pembrolizumab or nivolumab-ipilimumab as first-line care. Study-wide results and limits: Disease-control patients' PBMC repertoires became either more clonal or more diverse at W3.

Trimming at V came to 1 base and at J to 4 bases, leaving 12 bases not matched to a gene. This CDR3 contains 17 residues. Germline CDR1 reads SGDLS; CDR2 reads YYNGEE. A fixed DNA input of 300 to 350 ng was used per bulk PBMC sample. Assay: immunoSEQ multiplex PCR; the TCRdb copy retains only in-frame clones and omits some. Of about 8,800 clones in the sample, roughly 85% are singletons; the top ten hold around 1.1%. Notes on this clone: Its target is not known.

Described time point: week 3, after first cycle of checkpoint inhibitor. This TCR came from a human donor with melanoma. The gene calls are TRBV9 and TRBJ2-3, with 7 positions matching TRBD2. The sample here was blood, taken from a patient treated with checkpoint blockade. Written as DNA, the CDR3 is TGTGCCAGCAGCGTACCCTCCCCAAGCGGGGCGCCAGATACGCAGTATTTT. It translates to CASSVPSPSGAPDTQYF.